This TCR beta chain was recovered during a study of T cells after posttransplantation cyclophosphamide. The V gene's germline CDR1 is MNHNS and CDR2 SASEGT. This CDR3 is built from 13 residues. V was shortened by 2 bases and J by 8 bases, with 12 bases between the two germline ends. Generated by immunoSEQ multiplex PCR, the TCRdb table keeps only in-frame clones and is missing some. The table lists 30,000 or so clones, roughly 88% of them singletons. The source material was PBMCs. This clonotype was obtained from a man aged 45 to 65. The J gene is TRBJ1-2, the V gene TRBV6-1; D perhaps matches TRBD1 (6 bases). CDR3 nucleotide sequence: TGTGCCAGCAGTGAAAGGGGGATGGGCGGCTACACCTTC. Its protein product is CASSERGMGGYTF.